Sequencing of this T cell receptor (beta chain) was carried out in a study of beta chain features in type 1 diabetes. This CDR3 has 12 residues. Germline loops: CDR1 SQVTM, CDR2 ANQGSEA. Isolated RNA was reverse transcribed in full, so expressed TCRB transcripts were sequenced. Measured with immunoSEQ multiplex PCR; TCRdb has only the in-frame clones, and not every one. The sample records 200,000 to 250,000 clones, under 13% being singletons. The sequencing sample was made of central memory CD4+ T cells from blood. This receptor was identified in a man aged 18 to 30 in good health. The V gene is TRBV29-1, the J gene TRBJ2-5; D is undetermined. The J call may be faulty, since TRBJ2-7 better matches the DNA end. The CDR3 loop is CSVETRADEQYF. The CDR3 nucleotides read TGCAGCGTTGAAACCCGGGCAGACGAGCAGTACTTC.